One T cell receptor (beta chain) is described in this entry. What antigen it recognizes has not been identified. No clone much larger than this one lies a single base away; base qualities are absent. The source of the sample is a study of shared clonotypes between healthy human individuals (dated by TCRdb to the early 2020s). Turning to the overall study: The cohort comprised a couple of women and three men aged 18 to 49 years. Leukapheresis yielded between about 0.85 and 9 billion PBMCs per donor. For each donor, CD4 naive and CD4 memory were each run on three plates, CD8 naive on two plates, and CD8 memory on one plate. Different laboratories and diverse techniques were used to prepare libraries and sequence TCR repertoires, to increase sequencing depth and limit assay-specific biases. To estimate repertoire size and how much clonotypes are shared between individuals, the study performed deep sequencing of blood TCR repertoires from a few healthy adults.

Using the deep immunoSEQ assay, multiplex PCR amplified TCR CDR3 regions from genomic DNA. For each cell subset, the extracted genomic DNA was distributed evenly across all wells of several immunoSEQ 96-well plates, and each plate served as one replicate. For sorted subsets, 150 to 250 ng genomic DNA, equal to some 30,000 T cell genomes, was loaded into each replicate PCR. Purified libraries were measured with a Qubit 3.0 fluorometer, size-checked on a Bioanalyzer 2100, and measured again with the KAPA Library Quantification kit. A separate single-read 150-cycle Illumina NextSeq 550 flow cell was used to sequence each immunoSEQ 96-well plate. The authors' pipeline ran thus. The immunoSEQ output contained only junctional sequences without quality scores, so filtering could not match that applied to full-length reads. Sequences were annotated with PyIR, a Python wrapper for IgBLAST v1.9, using IMGT germline references to assign V/J genes and CDR3. Reads were removed for weak V/J assignments (E-value above 1e-6), missing CDR3, stop codons, out-of-frame junctions, or ambiguous translated residues. V3J clonotypes were defined as sequences sharing an identical inferred V gene, J gene, and CDR3 amino acid sequence. The percentage overlap between two repertoires was calculated by dividing the number of shared unique clonotypes by the size of the smaller repertoire. Richness of each repertoire was evaluated using RTK rarefaction, the Chao1 estimator, and Recon v2.1 estimates of unobserved clonotypes. For all TCRbeta clonotypes obtained by the gDNA method from a few donors, generation probabilities were computed with OLGA. Imported from immuneACCESS, the table was reduced by TCRdb to in-frame sequences with V and J called. These copies leave out some clones; in studies compared against another copy, an unresolved V gene accounts for under half, and the cause of the remainder is not known. Clonal size and the V and J genes are those of that table, whereas D and trimming came from the DNA. The sample table records 600,000 or so clones; nearly 98% of these occur just once. 0.3% of the sample comes from the top ten.

From cysteine to phenylalanine, the CDR3 is 16 amino acids long. Just CDR3 DNA is preserved here, 48 bases in frame from base 1. V is trimmed back by 1 base and J by 2 bases, and the junction contains 7 bases that no gene match accounts for. The germline V gene specifies MNHEY as CDR1 and SVGAGI as CDR2. For the CD8 naive samples, CD45RO-negative cells were positively selected for CCR7, yielding a CD45RA+CCR7+ population from which TemRA cells were excluded. The donors were healthy, HIV-negative adults with no recently reported acute infections or vaccinations. Every donor was a Caucasian adult living in Nashville, Tennessee, USA. Blood was collected by leukapheresis, and PBMCs were isolated by Ficoll-Histopaque density gradient centrifugation and then cryopreserved in liquid nitrogen vapor phase. Analytical flow cytometry was used to check the purity and quantity of every magnetically sorted T cell population. From each sorted fraction, genomic DNA was isolated and quantified by UV absorbance on a Nanodrop 2000c.

Paper-wide results and their limitations: Across a handful of donors, about 4.5% of naive CD4, roughly 3.5% of naive CD8, approximately 2.5% of memory CD4, and roughly 0.41% of memory CD8 clonotypes were shared. Sampling was restricted to blood, and TCR repertoires in tissues likely differ from the TCR repertoires found in blood. Compared with non-shared clonotypes, the clonotypes found in all four sorted-subset donors had higher generation probabilities. Because the study included only a small number of donors, the genetic and exposure-history diversity represented was limited. Pairwise subsampling indicated that sequencing depth was expected to affect the degree of clonotype sharing among donors. Naive subsets generally had larger estimated clonotype richness than memory subsets did. Even with the large sequencing depth, rarefaction of the sorted-subset datasets indicated that sequencing was incomplete.

The clonotype originates from a man aged 25-45 years in good health. Recombination connected TRBV6-5 to TRBJ2-7, with TRBD1 identical over 8 junction bases. What was sequenced was naive CD8+ T cells sorted from blood. The cell subset or site label, read with the paper, signifies: CD45RA+CCR7+. The DNA sequence is as follows: TGTGCCAGCAGTTACTTTGCCCAGGGGGCAGCCTACGAGCAGTACTTC. It encodes CASSYFAQGAAYEQYF.